There are a few counts of the clone carrying this T cell receptor (beta chain). This entry is derived from a study of cytomegalovirus exposure and HLA in healthy donors. This PCR relied on a set of 60 Vbeta primers and 13 Jbeta primers. Profiled with immunoSEQ multiplex PCR; TCRdb holds only in-frame clones, not every one. The table has around 130,000 clones, just over 70% seen once. The CDR3 consists of 16 residues. V gave up 6 bases and J gave up 4 bases; unmatched junction bases: 12. Germline V gives CDR1 SGHTA, CDR2 FQGNSA. This rearrangement joins TRBV7-2 to TRBJ2-3, with TRBD2 matching 8 bases. The source is a woman aged 60-75 years in good health and CMV-seropositive. The sequenced sample consisted of PBMCs. In DNA form, the CDR3 reads TGTGCCAGCAGTTACTTCGGGGGGGCGAGGGCAGATACGCAGTATTTT. Protein sequence: CASSYFGGARADTQYF.